The TCR beta chain under discussion was sequenced for a study of blood T cells in healthy people across ages (dated by TCRdb to about 2015). About the study as a whole: In model experiments, template switching captured roughly one uniquely barcoded TCR beta cDNA molecule for every two T cells. The donors were divided into four age groups: young (average roughly 15 years), middle-aged (about 41), aged (about 60) and long-lived (nearly 85). To track age-related changes in TCR beta repertoire diversity, the study relied on deep sequencing normalized with unique cDNA molecular identifiers. For two donors (one aged 18 to 29 and one aged 80 or older), the study analyzed two additional independent replicas of 1 million unique cDNA reads from the same blood draw. Donors of different ages were randomly distributed across sequencing lanes to avoid experimental bias. What the work shows at the level of the full study, not this receptor alone: Estimates of total diversity based on one million sequenced T cells were considered lower bounds and underestimates. Observed TCR beta diversity per million T cells fell roughly linearly with age, and a significant reduction was already apparent by age about 38. Bulk unsorted PBMC profiling prevented conclusive comparison of naive and antigen-experienced compartments. Observed TCR beta diversity correlated strongly with the percentage of naive T cells measured by flow cytometry. Donor CMV infection status was unknown, potentially confounding age-related changes in expanded clonotypes. The long-lived group showed more naive CD4+ T cells, fewer expanded clones and increased TCR diversity than the aged group, suggesting age selection.

Systemically healthy Caucasian individuals from Russia, 39 in total and aged roughly 6 to 100 years, were included as donors. Each donor gave approximately 9.4 milliliters of peripheral blood, drawn into EDTA-treated Vacutainer tubes. Ficoll-Paque density-gradient centrifugation was used to isolate PBMCs, with at least 6.5 million obtained per sample. Trizol reagent was used to extract total RNA from the PBMCs, yielding at least 5.5 micrograms per sample. Naive CD45RAhigh/CD27high T cell percentages were measured by flow cytometry on a PBMC aliquot from every donor. Library preparation was by 5' RACE. The listed sequencing device is Illumina HiSeq 2500. A second 7 to 11 cycle PCR used a sample-barcoded 5' primer and a J-beta primer mix. A template-switch 5' adaptor carrying 12 random nucleotides introduced a unique molecular identifier onto each TCR beta cDNA molecule. Each sample yielded at least 2.5 million CDR3-containing paired-end reads. The Mint cDNA synthesis kit, primed by a TRBC-specific oligonucleotide, was used to synthesize first-strand cDNA from all RNA. Following uracil-DNA glycosylase treatment, all cDNA underwent a first 18-cycle PCR with the universal primers M1SS and BC2_uni_R. The original pipeline was this. For normalization, 1 million high-quality reads, each with a distinct molecular identifier, were randomly selected from each sample. Reads with shared molecular identifiers were discarded instead of being binned into consensus sequences. MiTCR, with a Q25 quality threshold and the strictest error-elimination algorithm, was used for CDR3 identification, clonotype clustering and error correction. A nonparametric unseen species model with Euler transformation was used to estimate a lower bound on total TCR beta diversity. TCRdb cleaned the public reads at Q25 with fastp, built clones with MiXCR and kept in-frame beta chains. Each record represents a unique CDR3 protein, reported with the most common genes and DNA among its rows. TCRdb's processing, not the study's, gives the V and J calls here. Here the sample has 1.5 million to 1.8 million distinct CDR3 sequences; 42% occur a single time. The ten largest make up under 5% of the sample.

As concerns this clonotype: No antigen is known for it. The input lacks base qualities; no much larger clone sits a single base away.

V loses 0 bases of germline sequence and J loses 4 bases, and the interval between the two ends is 12 bases. The germline V gene sets CDR1 to LGHNA and CDR2 to YSLEER. From its cysteine to its phenylalanine, the CDR3 spans 15 amino acids. Only the CDR3 DNA stays, 45 bases, in frame from base 1. The sample was blood. The V and J segments used are TRBV4-3 and TRBJ1-1; no D segment can be confidently identified. The clonotype comes from a young woman in good health. The CDR3 protein sequence reads: CASSQELRLGTEAFF. The DNA sequence is as follows: TGCGCCAGCAGCCAAGAACTCCGATTGGGCACTGAAGCTTTCTTT.